The clone carrying this T cell receptor beta chain was observed a handful of times. The data derive from a study of OX40 agonist ivuxolimab in advanced cancers. Study-level information: Dose-escalation patients' cancers were hepatocellular carcinoma, melanoma, renal cell or head and neck cancer.

The CDR3 is made up of 15 amino acids. The germline gives CDR1 LNHDA, CDR2 SQIVND (reference sequence). Trimming removed 4 bases from V and 4 bases from J; junction bases left unmatched: 8. TCRdb's table, derived via immunoSEQ multiplex PCR, lists solely in-frame clones and lacks some. The repertoire holds 66,000 or so clones, 82% seen once, with around 0.47% in the top ten. The starting material was CD4+ or CD8+ T cells sorted from blood, obtained in a trial of the OX40 agonist ivuxolimab. The J gene is TRBJ1-1, the V gene TRBV19; 8 nucleotides agree with TRBD1. This receptor was identified in an adult with an advanced solid tumor such as melanoma, head and neck, liver or kidney cancer. DNA of the CDR3: TGTGCCAGTAGTAGCCCCGGGACAGGTCCCACTGAAGCTTTCTTT. This translates into CASSSPGTGPTEAFF.